This is a list of T cell receptor beta chains from one sample in a study of blood T cell repertoires in COVID-19. Here immunoSEQ multiplex PCR was the method, and the copy in TCRdb shows in-frame clones only, minus some. In the table there are about 50,000 clones, 86% of which are singletons. The sequencing sample was made of peripheral blood. Receptors originate from a woman aged 80 or over with COVID-19, enrolled during active disease. CDR3s leave out the opening cysteine and the closing phenylalanine or tryptophan. Clone size is not always given. Where it is, it says once, few, many or a class for expanded clones.

. TRBV4-1 ASSRATGDGQPQH
. TRBV9 ASSVVTSRSNEQF
. TRBV7-7 ASSLSGSEGDEQF
few TRBV5-1 ASSLAWGQGYGYT
once TRBV5-4 ASSLDFGRAQNTEAF
few TRBV7-8 ASSRGGTNYGYT
. TRBV11-2 ASSSIRGDRDDGEQKAF
. TRBV27 ASRKGDQSSYEQY
. TRBV12-3/TRBV12-4 ASSNYVGNTIY
. TRBV11-2 ASSFRVDGNTIY
once TRBV21-1 ASSKRAGTVKY
. TRBV7-9 ASTQGQGVYRGTEAF
few TRBV18 ASSPDRVKGSEKLF